The 32 T cell receptor beta chains below all came from one sample that was sequenced in a study of Graves' ophthalmopathy and Graves' hyperthyroidism. The sequenced template was RNA, covering the TCR beta CDR3 region. Amplification began with first-round RT-PCR using HTBI primers, then second-round multiplex PCR was performed. TCRdb re-called the multiplex PCR reads with MiXCR, one entry per CDR3 protein. This sample has under 400,000 distinct CDR3 sequences, with about 17% found just once. Source material: peripheral blood. These receptors were taken from an adult man with Graves' ophthalmopathy.

The rearrangement joins TRBV4-1 to TRBJ2-5; D is unclear. There are 13 residues in the CDR3. From germline, CDR1 is MGHRA and CDR2 YSYEKL. Trimming cost V 3 bases and J 3 bases, with 8 bases left between them. CDR3 bases: TGCGCCAGCAGCCAGGGTTGGGAAGAGACCCAGTACTTC. Protein sequence: CASSQGWEETQYF.

This clonotype was seen at least ten times. This chain connects TRBV6-1 to TRBJ2-2, with 7 bases fitting TRBD1. Per the germline V gene, CDR1 is MNHNS and CDR2 is SASEGT. J gave up 4 bases and V 4 bases, and 6 bases lay outside the gene matches. CDR3 length: 15 amino acids. The CDR3 DNA sequence: TGTGCCAGCAGTGCCGGGACAGTAGGCACCGGGGAGCTGTTTTTT. This codes for CASSAGTVGTGELFF.

Here the CDR3 DNA reads TGTGCCACCAGCAGAGATAGCGGGAACGAGCAGTACTTC. This translates into CATSRDSGNEQYF. This chain connects TRBV15 to TRBJ2-7; the match to TRBD2 covers 8 bases. CDR1 and CDR2 (germline): LNHNV, YYDKDF (reference sequence). The V gene end was trimmed by 0 bases and the J gene end by 5 bases; junction bases not matched to a gene: 0. This CDR3 is 13 amino acids long.

There are a few counts of this clonotype. With a much larger clone just one base away, this may be a read error. This chain links TRBV5-5 with TRBJ2-7, with D perhaps given as TRBD1 or TRBD2 (5 bases each). The CDR3 covers 12 residues. Germline lookup yields CDR1 SGHKS and CDR2 YYEKEE (reference sequence). V was trimmed by 10 bases and J by 3 bases, leaving 14 bases between them. CDR3 in amino acids: CASRDAFYEQYF. CDR3 DNA sequence: TGTGCCTCCCGGGACGCCTTCTACGAGCAGTACTTC.

Many counts were recorded for this clonotype. The chain uses TRBV14 and TRBJ1-6; weak D call: TRBD1 (6 bases). The CDR3 extends over 15 amino acids. The V end was cut by 1 base, the J end by 10 bases, with 14 bases between. Germline V gene lookup returns CDR1 SGHDN and CDR2 FVKESK. The CDR3 here is CASSQVLGAGSPLHF. CDR3 in DNA: TGTGCCAGCAGCCAAGTTCTGGGGGCTGGATCACCCCTCCACTTT.

The V and J genes are TRBV4-2 and TRBJ1-2; the D gene is possibly TRBD1 (5 bases). This CDR3 comprises 14 residues. V lost 0 bases, J lost 8 bases, and 13 bases lay in between. Germline CDR1 reads LGHNA; CDR2 reads YNFKEQ. The CDR3 reads CASSQDRDGRGYTF. CDR3 nucleotide sequence: TGTGCCAGCAGCCAAGATCGGGACGGTCGCGGCTACACCTTC.

The table lists this clonotype with a few counts. The rearrangement links TRBV9 to TRBJ2-5; 9 nucleotides align to TRBD2. Looked up from germline, CDR1 is SGDLS and CDR2 is YYNGEE. The CDR3 runs to 16 residues. With V trimmed by 3 bases and J by 2 bases, 8 bases remained unmatched. The DNA for the CDR3 is TGTGCCAGCAGCGCGGGACTAGCAAGCTTACAAGAGACCCAGTACTTC. Amino acid sequence: CASSAGLASLQETQYF.

This chain joins TRBV28 and TRBJ2-5, with D possibly being TRBD1 (6 bases). Trimming pared 5 bases from V and 3 bases from J, leaving 13 bases between. Germline CDR1 reads MDHEN; CDR2 reads SYDVKM. The CDR3 has 14 amino acids. CDR3 in amino acids: CASSIPGQKETQYF. CDR3 bases: TGTGCCAGCAGTATCCCGGGACAAAAAGAGACCCAGTACTTC. The whole variable domain, remainder taken from reference TRBV28 and TRBJ2-5, is DVKVTQSSRYLVKRTGEKVFLECVQDMDHENMFWYRQDPGLGLRLIYFSYDVKMKEKGDIPEGYSVSREKKERFSLILESASTNQTSMYLCASSIPGQKETQYFGPGTRLLVL.

This clonotype was seen many times. The rearrangement joins TRBV20-1 to TRBJ2-7, with TRBD2 matching over 13 bases. Germline values: CDR1 DFQATT, CDR2 SNEGSKA (reference sequence). This CDR3 comprises 14 residues. V dropped 4 bases and J dropped 7; count of bases not matched to a gene: 7. The CDR3 loop reads CSATTSGRAREQYF. CDR3 bases: TGCAGTGCTACAACTAGCGGGAGGGCGCGTGAGCAGTACTTC.

This clonotype has at least ten counts. CDR3 residues: CASSWGRGTEAFF. CDR3 DNA: TGTGCCAGCAGCTGGGGGAGGGGGACTGAAGCTTTCTTT. The V call is TRBV7-9, the J call TRBJ1-1; D might be TRBD1 (6 bases). The CDR3 is 13 amino acids. V lost 4 bases, J lost 5 bases, and 11 bases lay in between. The V gene's germline CDR1 is SEHNR and CDR2 FQNEAQ (reference sequence).

This clonotype has ten or more counts. The CDR3: CSARATTGSETEAFF. The CDR3 DNA reads TGCAGTGCTAGAGCCACGACAGGGAGCGAGACTGAAGCTTTCTTT. This chain links TRBV20-1 with TRBJ1-1, with 7 bases that match TRBD1. J gave up 5 bases and V 1 base, and 10 bases lay outside the gene matches. The CDR3 consists of 15 residues. Germline lookup yields CDR1 DFQATT and CDR2 SNEGSKA (reference sequence).

J is TRBJ2-5 and V is TRBV24-1, with TRBD2 identical over 8 bases. This CDR3 has 16 amino acids. Germline CDR1 is KGHDR and CDR2 is SFDVKD. With V trimmed by 3 bases and J by 5 bases, 10 bases remained unmatched. CDR3 nucleotide sequence: TGTGCCACCAGTGATAGGAAAGCGGGAGTAGGGGAGACCCAGTACTTC. Translating it yields CATSDRKAGVGETQYF.

This clonotype was observed many times. The J gene is TRBJ2-5, the V gene TRBV5-1, with 10 positions matching TRBD1. Germline V gene lookup returns CDR1 SGHRS and CDR2 YFSETQ. The CDR3 is 14 amino acids. V was clipped by 4 bases and J by 4 bases; unmatched bases: 4. DNA of the CDR3: TGCGCCAGCAGCGGACGGACAGGGGGAGAGACCCAGTACTTC. Protein sequence: CASSGRTGGETQYF.

In its sample, this clonotype was seen many times. The chain carries TRBV6-5 and TRBJ1-2; the match to TRBD1 covers 9 bases. The CDR3 extends over 15 amino acids. V shed 6 bases and J 7 bases; nucleotides not matched to a gene: 12. The germline gives CDR1 MNHEY, CDR2 SVGAGI. CDR3 nucleotides: TGTGCCAGCAGGACGACCGGGACAGGGTTCTTTGGCTACACCTTC. This gives the protein CASRTTGTGFFGYTF.

Comments on this clonotype: The junction departs from germline at one end; a sequencing error may be responsible. V is TRBV27 and J is TRBJ1-1; TRBD1 matches 9 bases. The CDR3 has 14 residues. Germline CDR1 MNHEY, CDR2 SMNVEV (reference sequence). CDR3 DNA: TGTACCAGCCGGACAGGGGAGGTAGAAGCTGAAGCTTTCTTT. This gives the protein CTSRTGEVEAEAFF.

This clonotype was recorded many times. V usage is TRBV30 and J usage is TRBJ1-1; D gene ambiguous. Between the trimmed V and J ends, which lost 3 bases and 0 bases, there was a span of 14 bases. Per the germline V gene, CDR1 is GTSNPN and CDR2 is SVGIG (reference sequence). The CDR3 length is 15 residues. In nucleotides, the CDR3 is TGTGCCTGGAGGAATAGGGAGTTTCTGAACACTGAAGCTTTCTTT. It codes for CAWRNREFLNTEAFF.

The V call is TRBV15, the J call TRBJ1-1, with TRBD1 matching over 8 bases. The CDR3 has 15 amino acids. The V gene end was trimmed by 4 bases and the J gene end by 0 bases; junction bases not matched to a gene: 4. Germline V gene data show CDR1 as LNHNV and CDR2 as YYDKDF (reference sequence). The CDR3 sequence: CATSITTGVNTEAFF. The CDR3 bases are TGTGCCACCAGCATCACGACAGGGGTGAACACTGAAGCTTTCTTT.

The sample holds many counts of this clonotype. The J gene is TRBJ2-7, the V gene TRBV4-1; weak D call: TRBD2 (5 bases). V was shortened by 1 base and J by 3 bases, with 13 bases between the two germline ends. The CDR3 has 15 amino acids. The germline V gene has CDR1 MGHRA and CDR2 YSYEKL. The CDR3 region has the DNA TGCGCCAGCAGCCAAGTTCCCGGGGAGCTCTACGAGCAGTACTTC. Protein: CASSQVPGELYEQYF.

This clonotype has at least ten counts. This chain uses TRBV4-3 with TRBJ2-7; perhaps D is TRBD1 or TRBD2 (6 bases each). Germline V gene data show CDR1 as LGHNA and CDR2 as YSLEER. V shed 0 bases and J shed 4 bases, with 19 bases lying between them. The CDR3 length is 17 residues. The CDR3 region is CASSQELTGRSGYEQYF. DNA for the CDR3: TGCGCCAGCAGCCAAGAGCTAACAGGGAGGTCGGGATACGAGCAGTACTTC.

This clonotype was counted ten times or more. The genes are TRBV2 and TRBJ2-5; D uncertain. CDR1 and CDR2 from the germline V gene are SNHLY and FYNNEI. The CDR3 loop spans 12 amino acids. V gave up 7 bases and J gave up 2 bases, with 8 bases separating them. The CDR3: CASKADQETQYF. The CDR3 coding sequence is TGTGCCAGCAAGGCGGATCAAGAGACCCAGTACTTC.

This clonotype was detected many times. The chain couples TRBV5-1 to TRBJ2-7; D is possibly TRBD1 or TRBD2 (5 bases each). V shed 4 bases and J shed 5 bases, with 16 bases lying between them. The length of the CDR3 is 14 residues. The germline V gene encodes CDR1 SGHRS and CDR2 YFSETQ. The CDR3 region is CASSPGTYVDEQYF. DNA of the CDR3: TGCGCCAGCAGCCCCGGGACCTACGTGGACGAGCAGTACTTC.

This clonotype was observed many times. J is TRBJ2-5 and V is TRBV30; D may be TRBD2 (6 bases). The V and J ends lost 1 base and 5 bases respectively, with 14 bases between them. The CDR3 has 14 residues. Per germline, CDR1 GTSNPN and CDR2 SVGIG (reference sequence). CDR3 bases: TGTGCCTGGAGTGATCTCGGGGCGGGGGAGACCCAGTACTTC. It codes for CAWSDLGAGETQYF.

This clonotype was observed many times. This chain links TRBV20-1 with TRBJ1-1; 7 bases fit TRBD1. V was pared by 3 bases and J by 4 bases, with 8 bases of the junction left unmatched. This CDR3 spans 14 amino acids. CDR1 and CDR2 (germline): DFQATT, SNEGSKA (reference sequence). CDR3 sequence reads: CSASRDSRGTEAFF. For the CDR3, the DNA is TGCAGTGCTAGCAGGGACAGTCGAGGCACTGAAGCTTTCTTT.

This clonotype was observed at least ten times. This chain links TRBV20-1 with TRBJ1-6; the D gene is possibly TRBD1 (5 bases). This CDR3 has 14 residues. Between the trimmed V and J ends, which lost 5 bases and 3 bases, there was a span of 11 bases. In germline, CDR1 is DFQATT, CDR2 SNEGSKA (reference sequence). CDR3 bases: TGCAGTGCTGCCCGGGACCTCTATAATTCACCCCTCCACTTT. Its translation: CSAARDLYNSPLHF.

For this clonotype: A read error is possible here, since a much larger clone lies one base away. This chain connects TRBV7-6 to TRBJ1-2, with D tentatively TRBD1 (5 bases). Germline CDR1 SGHVS, CDR2 FNYEAQ. There are 13 residues in the CDR3. Trimming took 5 bases from V and 2 from J, leaving 9 bases between them. The CDR3: CASSADTNYGYTF. Here the CDR3 DNA reads TGTGCCAGCAGCGCGGACACCAACTATGGCTACACCTTC.

The rearrangement uses TRBV18 and TRBJ1-1; D gene uncertain. Trimming removed 2 bases at V and 3 bases at J, with 16 bases between. The CDR3 runs to 16 residues. The V gene's germline CDR1 is KGHSH and CDR2 LQKENI. CDR3 bases: TGTGCCAGCTCACCAGGAATTGCAGCGCGGGACACTGAAGCTTTCTTT. This gives the protein CASSPGIAARDTEAFF.

This clonotype has a count of ten or more. J is TRBJ1-1 and V is TRBV7-8; D may be TRBD1 (5 bases). This CDR3 has 14 amino acids. V shed 5 bases and J shed 2 bases, with 12 bases lying between them. Germline CDR1 reads SGHVS; CDR2 reads FQNEAQ. The CDR3 DNA is TGTGCCAGCAGCGCACGGGGCCTAAACACTGAAGCTTTCTTT. It codes for CASSARGLNTEAFF.

This clonotype was counted at least ten times. The chain couples TRBV27 to TRBJ1-2; possibly TRBD1 for D (5 bases). Looked up from germline, CDR1 is MNHEY and CDR2 is SMNVEV (reference sequence). Trimming took off 7 bases at V and 7 bases at J, with 13 bases between the two ends. This CDR3 region has 12 residues. The CDR3 region is CASTSQGTGYTF. As DNA, the CDR3 is TGTGCCAGCACCTCCCAGGGTACTGGCTACACCTTC.

The table lists this clonotype with many counts. The J gene is TRBJ1-1, the V gene TRBV7-9; D perhaps matches TRBD1 (5 bases). Looked up from germline, CDR1 is SEHNR and CDR2 is FQNEAQ (reference sequence). The CDR3 consists of 13 residues. V lost 4 bases and J 6 bases, leaving 12 bases between the germline ends. CDR3 in DNA: TGTGCCAGCAGCTCCAAAGGGGACCCTGAAGCTTTCTTT. Translation gives CASSSKGDPEAFF.

This clonotype was seen repeatedly, ten times or more. The V and J genes are TRBV20-1 and TRBJ1-2; no clear D gene. V shed 1 base and J shed 7 bases, with 10 bases lying between them. CDR3 length: 12 residues. Germline-derived CDR1 and CDR2 are DFQATT and SNEGSKA (reference sequence). The CDR3 region has the DNA TGCAGTGCTAGAGTCACAGCTGGTGGCTACACCTTC. It translates to CSARVTAGGYTF.

This clonotype was seen at least ten times. The chain uses TRBV5-1 and TRBJ1-2, with a tentative D call TRBD1 (5 bases). The CDR3 loop spans 15 amino acids. Germline CDR1 and CDR2: SGHRS and YFSETQ. V gave up 0 bases and J gave up 0 bases, with 9 bases separating them. The CDR3 DNA sequence: TGCGCCAGCAGCTTGGTAGGGACTGCTAACTATGGCTACACCTTC. Its protein is CASSLVGTANYGYTF.

The CDR3 region is CASSHTDGGQGNSPLHF. Here the CDR3 DNA reads TGTGCCAGCAGCCATACGGATGGGGGACAGGGCAATTCACCCCTCCACTTT. The genes are TRBV28 and TRBJ1-6, with 9 bases that match TRBD1. This CDR3 is 17 amino acids long. Per germline, CDR1 MDHEN and CDR2 SYDVKM. V lost 6 bases, J lost 7 bases, and 13 bases stayed unmatched. The whole variable domain, remainder taken from reference TRBV28 and TRBJ1-6, is DVKVTQSSRYLVKRTGEKVFLECVQDMDHENMFWYRQDPGLGLRLIYFSYDVKMKEKGDIPEGYSVSREKKERFSLILESASTNQTSMYLCASSHTDGGQGNSPLHFGNGTRLTVT.